This T cell receptor beta chain emerged from a study of CD8 T cells in Susac syndrome. Overall study findings and caveats: The study acknowledged a relatively small number of individuals in its TCR sequencing and HLA analysis.

A note on this clonotype: No antigen is known for it.

The CDR3 loop spans 14 amino acids. Germline-derived CDR1 and CDR2 are SGDLS and YYNGEE. Trimming removed 4 bases from V and 8 bases from J, with 16 bases in between. Multiple sclerosis controls were treatment-naive patients with stable or active relapsing-remitting disease. Random hexamers were used to reverse transcribe an amount of about 0.45 to 1 ug RNA. TCRdb ran MiXCR on the immunoSEQ multiplex PCR reads and lists one entry per CDR3 protein. Counted here are about 440,000 distinct CDR3 sequences, 75% to 90% occurring once; the ten biggest clones make up approximately 0.12%. The rearrangement uses TRBV9 and TRBJ2-1; D is ambiguous. The sequencing sample was made of CD8+ T cells from PBMCs. This clonotype originated in a human donor with multiple sclerosis. In DNA, the CDR3 is TGTGCCAGCAGCCCCAGACTGGCCCGCGATGAGCAGTTCTTC. This codes for CASSPRLARDEQFF.